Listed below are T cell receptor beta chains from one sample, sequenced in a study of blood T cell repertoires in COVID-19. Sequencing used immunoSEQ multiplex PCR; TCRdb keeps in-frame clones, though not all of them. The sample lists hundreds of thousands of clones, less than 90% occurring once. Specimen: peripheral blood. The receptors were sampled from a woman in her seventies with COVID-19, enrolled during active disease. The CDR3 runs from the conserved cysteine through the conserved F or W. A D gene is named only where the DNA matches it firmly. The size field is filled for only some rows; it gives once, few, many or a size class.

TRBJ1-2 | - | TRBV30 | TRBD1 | CASLTGWYGYTF | TGTGCCTCCTTGACAGGGTGGTATGGCTACACCTTC
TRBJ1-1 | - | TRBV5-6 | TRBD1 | CASSWGQGRTEAFF | TGTGCCAGCAGCTGGGGACAGGGCAGGACTGAAGCTTTCTTT
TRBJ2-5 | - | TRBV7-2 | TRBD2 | CASSLVRGGGETQYF | TGTGCCAGCAGCTTAGTTCGCGGGGGGGGAGAGACCCAGTACTTC
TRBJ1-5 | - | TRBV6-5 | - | CATLQGANQPQHF | TGTGCCACCCTGCAGGGCGCCAATCAGCCCCAGCATTTT
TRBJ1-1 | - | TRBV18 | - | CASSPYITDPMNTEAFF | TGTGCCAGCTCACCATATATCACAGACCCCATGAACACTGAAGCTTTCTTT
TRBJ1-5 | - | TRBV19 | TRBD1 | CASRPSGTGNQPQHF | TGTGCCAGTAGACCCTCCGGGACAGGGAATCAGCCCCAGCATTTT
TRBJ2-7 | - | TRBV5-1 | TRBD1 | CASSLAWTGEEQYF | TGCGCCAGCAGCTTGGCCTGGACAGGGGAGGAGCAGTACTTC
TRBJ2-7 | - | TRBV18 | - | CASSGRRDNPYEQYF | TGTGCCAGCTCGGGCAGAAGGGACAATCCCTACGAGCAGTACTTC
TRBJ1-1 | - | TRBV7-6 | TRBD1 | CASVLRPRTGHTEAFF | TGTGCCAGCGTTTTGCGACCCCGGACAGGCCACACTGAAGCTTTCTTT
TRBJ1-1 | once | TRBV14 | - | CASSQGLKNTEAFF | TGTGCCAGCAGCCAAGGACTGAAGAACACTGAAGCTTTCTTT
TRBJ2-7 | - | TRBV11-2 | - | CASSRDPERGNEQYF | TGTGCCAGCAGCCGGGATCCTGAGAGGGGGAACGAGCAGTACTTC
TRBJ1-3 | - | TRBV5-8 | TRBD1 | CASSLEGRGPTIYF | TGTGCCAGCAGCTTGGAGGGCAGGGGGCCCACCATATATTTT
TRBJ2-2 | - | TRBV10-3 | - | CAVSESTGGELFF | TGTGCCGTCAGTGAGTCGACAGGCGGGGAGCTGTTTTTT
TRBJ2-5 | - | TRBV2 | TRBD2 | CASSELAGGEETQYF | TGTGCCAGCAGTGAACTAGCGGGGGGGGAAGAGACCCAGTACTTC
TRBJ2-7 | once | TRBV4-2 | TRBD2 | CASSQGLAGGITYEQYF | TGTGCCAGCAGCCAAGGGCTAGCGGGGGGTATAACGTACGAGCAGTACTTC
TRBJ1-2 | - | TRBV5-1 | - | CASSLESQAHYGYTF | TGCGCCAGCAGCTTGGAGTCCCAGGCTCACTATGGCTACACCTTC
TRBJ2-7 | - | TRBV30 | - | CAWGDTYEQYF | TGTGCCTGGGGTGACACCTACGAGCAGTACTTC
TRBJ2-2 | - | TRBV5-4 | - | CASSLEQGELFF | TGTGCCAGCAGCTTGGAACAGGGGGAGCTGTTTTTT
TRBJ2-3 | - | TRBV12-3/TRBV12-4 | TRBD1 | CASSLTGTDTQYF | TGTGCCAGCAGTTTGACAGGGACAGATACGCAGTATTTT
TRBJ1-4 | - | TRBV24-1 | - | CATSGEGGTNEKLFF | TGTGCCACCAGTGGTGAGGGAGGAACTAATGAAAAACTGTTTTTT
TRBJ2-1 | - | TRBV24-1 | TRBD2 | CATSAGIRGLPWGGEQFF | TGTGCCACCAGTGCTGGGATACGGGGACTACCCTGGGGGGGTGAGCAGTTCTTC
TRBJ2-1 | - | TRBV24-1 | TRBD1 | CATSDPGTGFHNEQFF | TGTGCCACCAGTGACCCCGGGACAGGGTTTCACAATGAGCAGTTCTTC
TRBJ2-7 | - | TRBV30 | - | CAWSFGHLSYEQYF | TGTGCCTGGAGTTTTGGCCATCTCTCCTACGAGCAGTACTTC
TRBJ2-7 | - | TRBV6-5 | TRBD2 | CASRPQRGKFYEQYF | TGTGCCAGCAGACCTCAGCGGGGTAAATTCTACGAGCAGTACTTC